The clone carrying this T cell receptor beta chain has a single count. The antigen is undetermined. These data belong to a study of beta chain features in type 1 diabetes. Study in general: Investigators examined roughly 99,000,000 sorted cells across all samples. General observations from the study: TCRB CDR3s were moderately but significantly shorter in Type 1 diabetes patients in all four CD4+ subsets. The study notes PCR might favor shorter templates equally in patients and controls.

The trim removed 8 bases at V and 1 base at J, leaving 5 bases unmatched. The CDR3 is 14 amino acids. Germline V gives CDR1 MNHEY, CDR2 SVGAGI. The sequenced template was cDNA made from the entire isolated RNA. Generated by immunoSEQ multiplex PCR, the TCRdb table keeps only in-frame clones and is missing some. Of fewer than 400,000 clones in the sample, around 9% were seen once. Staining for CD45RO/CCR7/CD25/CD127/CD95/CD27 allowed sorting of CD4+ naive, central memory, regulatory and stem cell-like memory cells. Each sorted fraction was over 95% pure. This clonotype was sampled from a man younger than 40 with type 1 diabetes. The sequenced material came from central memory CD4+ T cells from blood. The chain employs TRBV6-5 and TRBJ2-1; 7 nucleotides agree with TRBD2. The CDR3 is CASWDYSSYNEQFF. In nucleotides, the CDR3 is TGTGCCAGCTGGGACTATTCTTCCTACAATGAGCAGTTCTTC.